This T cell receptor beta chain was documented in a study of CD8 T cells in Susac syndrome. An amount of RNA that ranged from roughly 0.5 to 1 ug was reverse transcribed with random hexamers. Across 54 Vbeta and 13 Jbeta, TCR beta CDR3 was amplified with immunoSEQ multiplex PCR. TCRdb reprocessed the immunoSEQ multiplex PCR reads with MiXCR, giving one entry per CDR3 protein. The sample has 150,000 to 160,000 distinct CDR3 sequences; about 94% are singletons. Deletions cut 6 bases from V and 6 bases from J, with 15 bases between. CDR1 and CDR2 (germline): MNHEY, SMNVEV (reference sequence). This CDR3 region has 15 residues. The T cells that were sequenced for TCR beta were CD8+ and CD4+ cells from blood.

The sequence was obtained from a human donor with multiple sclerosis. The sample consisted of CD8+ T cells from PBMCs. The V gene is TRBV27, the J gene TRBJ1-6, with a possible D match to TRBD1 (5 bases). The CDR3 region has the DNA TGTGCCAGCAGCGAGGGGCAGGGAGGTAATTCACCCCTCCACTTT. This gives the protein CASSEGQGGNSPLHF.